The 9 T cell receptor beta chains reported below all come from one sample, sequenced in a study of memory CD4+ T cells and cytomegalovirus serostatus. Measured with immunoSEQ multiplex PCR; TCRdb has only the in-frame clones, and not every one. The sample has roughly 56,000 clones, more than 75% seen once; the top ten hold 0.4% to 0.45%. Single viable CD3+CD4+CD8-CD45RO+ cells were sorted as the memory CD4+ T cells. Source material: memory CD4+ T cells from blood. The source is an adult in good health and CMV-seronegative.

This clone showed up just a few times. V and J are TRBV30 and TRBJ2-3; 10 bases align to TRBD2. CDR3 size: 15 residues. J gave up 3 bases and V 3 bases, and 6 bases lay outside the gene matches. Germline CDR1 and CDR2: GTSNPN and SVGIG (reference sequence). CDR3 protein: CAWSPGTSVTDTQYF. The CDR3 region has the DNA TGTGCCTGGAGCCCCGGGACTAGCGTTACAGATACGCAGTATTTT.

The CDR3 reads CASSLGGLDGYTF. The CDR3 DNA is TGCGCCAGCAGTCTTGGGGGGCTGGATGGCTACACCTTC. The chain carries TRBV5-1 and TRBJ1-2; tentatively, D is TRBD1 (6 bases). This CDR3 is built from 13 residues. Per the germline V gene, CDR1 is SGHRS and CDR2 is YFSETQ. Deletions cut 5 bases from V and 6 bases from J, with 14 bases between.

The chain recombines TRBV28 with TRBJ1-6, with D unresolved. The CDR3 runs to 13 residues. The germline V gene has CDR1 MDHEN and CDR2 SYDVKM. The V gene lost 6 bases and the J gene lost 10 bases, with 13 bases spanning the gap. CDR3 amino acids: CASRSGSRSPLHF. The CDR3 DNA sequence: TGTGCCAGCAGGAGTGGGTCTCGGTCACCCCTCCACTTT. The full variable domain, rest sourced from reference TRBV28 and TRBJ1-6, is DVKVTQSSRYLVKRTGEKVFLECVQDMDHENMFWYRQDPGLGLRLIYFSYDVKMKEKGDIPEGYSVSREKKERFSLILESASTNQTSMYLCASRSGSRSPLHFGNGTRLTVT.

This clone was picked up one time. CDR3 loop: CASSFRGRETEAFF. DNA of the CDR3: TGTGCCAGCAGTTTCAGGGGGCGAGAGACTGAAGCTTTCTTT. The gene calls are TRBV27 and TRBJ1-1, with TRBD1 identical over 8 bases. The CDR3 covers 14 residues. The ends lost 3 bases at V and 5 bases at J; junction bases unmatched: 5. Germline V lookup: CDR1 MNHEY, CDR2 SMNVEV (reference sequence).

The rearrangement joins TRBV11-2 to TRBJ1-5; 9 bases are shared with TRBD1. V dropped 5 bases and J dropped 4; count of bases not matched to a gene: 6. This CDR3 contains 15 residues. Germline-derived CDR1 and CDR2 are SGHAT and FQNNGV. CDR3 DNA: TGTGCCAGCAGCATAGGACAGGGGCCGAATCAGCCCCAGCATTTT. Residues: CASSIGQGPNQPQHF.

J is TRBJ1-4 and V is TRBV5-6; TRBD1 agrees at 7 bases. The junction had 1 base not matched to a gene; V was cut back by 1 base and J by 1 base. Germline CDR1 and CDR2: SGHDT and YYEEEE. CDR3 length equals 15 residues. The CDR3 spells CASSLQGETNEKLFF. The CDR3 nucleotides read TGTGCCAGCAGCTTGCAGGGGGAAACTAATGAAAAACTGTTTTTT.

J is TRBJ1-1 and V is TRBV18; possibly TRBD1 for D (5 bases). The CDR3 runs to 16 residues. Germline V gives CDR1 KGHSH, CDR2 LQKENI. The V end lost 1 base, the J end lost 4 bases, and 16 bases lay between the germline ends. The CDR3 reads CASSPLKGRGSTEAFF. As DNA, the CDR3 is TGTGCCAGCTCACCACTCAAGGGGCGCGGGAGCACTGAAGCTTTCTTT.

This clone has only one observation. The chain couples TRBV4-3 to TRBJ1-5; possibly TRBD1 for D (5 bases). The CDR3 covers 14 residues. Trimming shortened V by 1 base and J by 4 bases, and 8 bases separated the two germline ends. Germline CDR1 is LGHNA and CDR2 is YSLEER. The CDR3 loop reads CASSQGQPNQPQHF. CDR3 coding DNA: TGCGCCAGCAGCCAAGGACAGCCTAATCAGCCCCAGCATTTT.

J is TRBJ2-4 and V is TRBV7-2; 10 bases are shared with TRBD1. Trimming cost V 2 bases and J 11 bases; bases outside gene matches: 12. Germline V gene lookup returns CDR1 SGHTA and CDR2 FQGNSA. This CDR3 is 16 amino acids long. In nucleotides, the CDR3 is TGTGCCAGCAGCTTAAGGACAGGGGGTTCCGAAAAAGTTCAGTACTTC. Protein product: CASSLRTGGSEKVQYF.